These 20 T cell receptor beta chains were sequenced from one sample in a study of metastatic and nonmetastatic thyroid tumors. TCRdb ran MiXCR on the PCR reads. The sample includes tens of thousands of clones, 25% to 30% of them seen just once. Each patient went into thyroid surgery without having received any treatment. Sequenced input: blood. The receptors were sampled from a female donor with papillary thyroid cancer or a benign thyroid nodule (not recorded which). Some clones in this sample may be carry-over from other donors' samples.

The sample holds many counts of this clone. This chain connects TRBV28 to TRBJ1-5; 7 bases agree with TRBD1. Germline V CDR1 and CDR2: MDHEN, SYDVKM. V gave up 6 bases and J gave up 3 bases; unmatched junction bases: 14. The CDR3 consists of 17 residues. CDR3 DNA sequence: TGTGCCAGCAGCCACGTCGGGACAGAGACGATCAATCAGCCCCAGCATTTT. Its protein product is CASSHVGTETINQPQHF.

This clone was found a few times. The gene calls are TRBV27 and TRBJ1-1; TRBD1 aligns across 8 bases. In germline, CDR1 is MNHEY, CDR2 SMNVEV (reference sequence). The CDR3 extends over 17 amino acids. V dropped 2 bases and J dropped 3; count of bases not matched to a gene: 11. CDR3 residues: CASSLGSGGVRYTEAFF. The CDR3, as DNA: TGTGCCAGCAGTTTAGGTTCAGGGGGCGTTAGGTACACTGAAGCTTTCTTT.

This clone was observed at least ten times. This chain links TRBV7-9 with TRBJ2-4, with D maybe TRBD2 (5 bases). CDR1 and CDR2 (germline): SEHNR, FQNEAQ (reference sequence). The CDR3 contains 14 residues. Trimming shortened V by 5 bases and J by 7 bases, and 15 bases separated the two germline ends. As DNA, the CDR3 is TGTGCCAGCAGCCACGTGAGGGCGAGGAACATTCAGTACTTC. This gives the protein CASSHVRARNIQYF.

In its sample, this clone was seen many times. The rearrangement joins TRBV7-3 to TRBJ1-2; 10 bases agree with TRBD1. This CDR3 has 14 amino acids. Germline CDR1 and CDR2: SGHTA and FQGTGA. The V segment lost 5 bases and the J segment 6 bases; nucleotides outside the gene matches: 6. The CDR3 reads CASSRWGTGDGYTF. In nucleotides, the CDR3 is TGTGCCAGCAGCCGATGGGGGACAGGGGATGGCTACACCTTC.

V gene TRBV4-1 combines with J gene TRBJ2-7; TRBD1 agrees at 9 bases. CDR1 is MGHRA, CDR2 YSYEKL, per germline. The CDR3 has 16 residues. The V and J ends lost 1 base and 4 bases, in that order; junction bases with no gene match: 8. CDR3 residues: CASSQVFGTGWYEQYF. The CDR3 DNA reads TGCGCCAGCAGCCAAGTGTTCGGGACAGGGTGGTACGAGCAGTACTTC.

This clone was seen at least ten times. The chain has TRBV4-1 and TRBJ1-2; D remains unclear. V was cut by 4 bases and J by 2 bases, with 14 bases left in between. The CDR3 is 15 amino acids. The V gene's germline CDR1 is MGHRA and CDR2 YSYEKL. CDR3 region: CASSPEGGTNYGYTF. The CDR3 DNA reads TGCGCCAGCAGCCCCGAGGGAGGAACCAACTATGGCTACACCTTC.

Remarks on this clone: A single base separates this from a much larger clone, so it may be a read error. This chain connects TRBV18 to TRBJ2-5; D is possibly TRBD2 (6 bases). Trimming stripped 0 bases from V and 5 bases from J, with 16 bases between. The germline V gene encodes CDR1 KGHSH and CDR2 LQKENI. There are 16 residues in the CDR3. CDR3 sequence: CASSPPSATRGETQYF. CDR3 sequence (DNA): TGTGCCAGCTCACCACCTAGCGCGACCCGGGGGGAGACCCAGTACTTC.

This chain uses TRBV11-1 with TRBJ2-5, with D perhaps matching TRBD2 (6 bases). The CDR3 totals 15 residues. The ends were cut back, 3 bases at V and 3 bases at J, with 14 bases in the middle. Germline values: CDR1 SGHAT, CDR2 FQDESV (reference sequence). The DNA of the CDR3 is TGTGCCAGCAGCTTGTTCCCGGGAGCGGAAGAGACCCAGTACTTC. It is translated as CASSLFPGAEETQYF.

J is TRBJ1-2 and V is TRBV3-1; the D is unclear. Trimming cost V 1 base and J 5 bases, with 11 bases left between them. The CDR3 covers 14 residues. The V gene's germline CDR1 is LGHDT and CDR2 YNNKEL (reference sequence). The CDR3 region has the DNA TGTGCCAGCAGCCAAGGGAGGGTTGGGTATGGCTACACCTTC. It specifies CASSQGRVGYGYTF. The full variable domain, with the rest looked up from reference TRBV3-1 and TRBJ1-2, is DTAVSQTPKYLVTQMGNDKSIKCEQNLGHDTMYWYKQDSKKFLKIMFSYNNKELIINETVPNRFSPKSPDKAHLNLHINSLELGDSAVYFCASSQGRVGYGYTFGSGTRLTVV.

This clone was counted at least ten times. The J gene is TRBJ1-2, the V gene TRBV2, with TRBD1 matching 7 bases. Germline V gene data show CDR1 as SNHLY and CDR2 as FYNNEI. The V gene end was trimmed by 6 bases and the J gene end by 3 bases; junction bases not matched to a gene: 10. CDR3 length: 15 amino acids. The CDR3, as DNA: TGTGCCAGCAGGGATGGGACAGCCCTCTACTATGGCTACACCTTC. This translates into CASRDGTALYYGYTF.

The CDR3 nucleotides are TGTGCCACCAGCAGAGATAGGGTACAGGGCCTCTCTGGAAACACCATATATTTT. It specifies CATSRDRVQGLSGNTIYF. The chain couples TRBV15 to TRBJ1-3, with D perhaps TRBD1 (6 bases). CDR3 length: 18 residues. CDR1 and CDR2 (germline): LNHNV, YYDKDF (reference sequence). V lost 0 bases, J lost 0 bases, and 15 bases lay in between.

This clone was seen a handful of times. This chain connects TRBV27 to TRBJ1-5, with D maybe TRBD1 (6 bases). The CDR3 covers 14 residues. V lost 5 bases and J 14 bases, leaving 22 bases between the germline ends. In germline, CDR1 is MNHEY, CDR2 SMNVEV (reference sequence). The CDR3, as DNA: TGTGCCAGCAGTCAAAGCGGGGGGCTCGAGCACAAGCATTTT. Protein sequence: CASSQSGGLEHKHF.

This chain connects TRBV5-1 to TRBJ1-1, with 9 bases identical to TRBD1. Germline values: CDR1 SGHRS, CDR2 YFSETQ. There are 16 residues in the CDR3. V was pared by 4 bases and J by 4 bases, with 11 bases of the junction left unmatched. CDR3 nucleotide sequence: TGCGCCAGCAGCACCGGCTTACAGGGGGCTGGCACTGAAGCTTTCTTT. Protein sequence: CASSTGLQGAGTEAFF.

The chain combines TRBV30 with TRBJ1-2, with D uncertain. This CDR3 contains 13 residues. Germline assignment: CDR1 GTSNPN and CDR2 SVGIG (reference sequence). Between the trimmed V and J ends, which lost 3 bases and 3 bases, there was a span of 11 bases. CDR3 bases: TGTGCCTGGAGCTTCTCCACTTACTATGGCTACACCTTC. As protein: CAWSFSTYYGYTF.

This clone was picked up many times. The chain couples TRBV12-3 or TRBV12-4 to TRBJ1-4; D is uncertain. This CDR3 is built from 13 residues. The V and J ends lost 0 bases and 5 bases respectively, with 4 bases between them. The CDR3 sequence is CASSLAENEKLFF. In nucleotides, the CDR3 is TGTGCCAGCAGTTTAGCCGAAAATGAAAAACTGTTTTTT.

This clone was counted at least ten times. The chain is built from TRBV20-1 and TRBJ2-1, with 10 bases that match TRBD2. The CDR3 consists of 16 residues. Looked up from germline, CDR1 is DFQATT and CDR2 is SNEGSKA (reference sequence). The V segment lost 3 bases and the J segment 0 bases; nucleotides outside the gene matches: 5. This chain's CDR3 is CSARLAGGSSYNEQFF. CDR3 nucleotide sequence: TGCAGTGCTAGGTTAGCGGGGGGAAGCTCCTACAATGAGCAGTTCTTC.

This clone has ten or more counts. The gene calls are TRBV9 and TRBJ1-1, with D possibly being TRBD1 (5 bases). The length of the CDR3 is 15 residues. The germline V gene has CDR1 SGDLS and CDR2 YYNGEE. The V end lost 3 bases, the J end lost 0 bases, and 12 bases lay between the germline ends. CDR3 bases: TGTGCCAGCAGCGCCAAGCCAGGGATGAACACTGAAGCTTTCTTT. Translation gives CASSAKPGMNTEAFF.

This clone was found many times. This chain connects TRBV15 to TRBJ2-2; 9 bases align to TRBD1. V gave up 5 bases and J gave up 7 bases; unmatched junction bases: 5. Germline CDR1 reads LNHNV; CDR2 reads YYDKDF (reference sequence). This CDR3 is built from 14 residues. Written as DNA, the CDR3 is TGTGCCACCAGCCCGGGACAGGGAATCGGGGAGCTGTTTTTT. Protein product: CATSPGQGIGELFF.

This clone was counted at least ten times. This sequence joins TRBV4-2 and TRBJ1-2; 7 bases map to TRBD1. The CDR3 consists of 18 residues. The germline CDR1 and CDR2 sequences are LGHNA and YNFKEQ. J gave up 0 bases and V 4 bases, and 14 bases lay outside the gene matches. Here the CDR3 DNA reads TGTGCCAGCAGCCCTCTCGGGACAGCGAAGAACTCTAACTATGGCTACACCTTC. Translated, it gives CASSPLGTAKNSNYGYTF.

This clone was recorded many times. The chain recombines TRBV4-3 with TRBJ2-3, with D hard to call. CDR3 size: 13 residues. The ends were cut back, 1 base at V and 1 base at J, with 3 bases in the middle. Germline V lookup: CDR1 LGHNA, CDR2 YSLEER. The CDR3 sequence is CASSQVGTDTQYF. For the CDR3, the DNA is TGCGCCAGCAGCCAAGTTGGCACAGATACGCAGTATTTT.